These 22 T cell receptor beta chains originate from one sample sequenced in a study of long-term antiretroviral therapy in people with HIV. The run of the v3.0 immunoSEQ assay was at survey level. The method was immunoSEQ multiplex PCR; TCRdb's version includes in-frame clones alone and lacks a portion of them. The data hold several thousand clones, with nearly 80% observed a single time. Sequenced material: unsorted PBMCs, taken 0.6 years before starting antiretroviral therapy. These receptors originate from a man aged 35-49 years with HIV.

The chain couples TRBV14 to TRBJ1-1; D call uncertain. In germline, CDR1 is SGHDN, CDR2 FVKESK. Trimming left V 1 base short and J 0 bases short, with 9 bases between. This CDR3 region has 15 residues. CDR3 nucleotide sequence: TGTGCCAGCAGCCAAGGAGTCACGGTGAACACTGAAGCTTTCTTT. It encodes CASSQGVTVNTEAFF.

This clone was counted only a few times. The CDR3 coding sequence is TGTGCCAGCAGCTTAGGTCTAGTCAAGTCCTATGGCTACACCTTC. Translation: CASSLGLVKSYGYTF. The chain has TRBV11-3 and TRBJ1-2; D ambiguous. CDR1 SGHNT and CDR2 YENEEA come from the germline V gene. This CDR3 comprises 15 residues. Trimming removed 1 base at V and 4 bases at J, with 13 bases between.

The chain uses TRBV19 and TRBJ2-7, with a possible D match to TRBD2 (6 bases). The ends were cut back, 6 bases at V and 4 bases at J, with 16 bases in the middle. The CDR3 has 14 residues. CDR1 and CDR2 from the germline V gene are LNHDA and SQIVND (reference sequence). CDR3: CASRDVGGNYEQYF. For the CDR3, the DNA is TGTGCCAGTAGGGACGTTGGGGGGAATTACGAGCAGTACTTC.

The chain uses TRBV7-2 and TRBJ2-7; 11 bases fit TRBD1. Germline V gene data show CDR1 as SGHTA and CDR2 as FQGNSA. The CDR3 is 16 amino acids. V lost 5 bases and J lost 3; bases outside the gene matches: 9. For the CDR3, the DNA is TGTGCCAGCAGCCGTTTCGGGACAGGGGGACTCTACGAGCAGTACTTC. As protein: CASSRFGTGGLYEQYF.

V usage is TRBV29-1 and J usage is TRBJ2-7, with D perhaps matching TRBD1 or TRBD2 (7 bases each). CDR1 is SQVTM, CDR2 ANQGSEA, per germline. V lost 4 bases to trimming and J lost 1 base, with 11 bases between them. This CDR3 contains 13 residues. The CDR3 spells CSVGEGASYEQYF. CDR3 in DNA: TGCAGCGTTGGGGAGGGGGCTTCCTACGAGCAGTACTTC.

This clone was detected once. The chain carries TRBV5-1 and TRBJ2-3; 8 bases align to TRBD2. Per germline, CDR1 SGHRS and CDR2 YFSETQ. The CDR3 spans 17 residues. J lost 0 bases, V lost 2 bases, and 8 bases had no gene match. CDR3 sequence (DNA): TGCGCCAGCAGCTTTATCGGGGGGGCCGGAAGCACAGATACGCAGTATTTT. Protein: CASSFIGGAGSTDTQYF.

V gene TRBV19 combines with J gene TRBJ1-3, with D possibly being TRBD1 (6 bases). V was trimmed by 4 bases and J by 0 bases, leaving 7 bases between them. Germline V gene data show CDR1 as LNHDA and CDR2 as SQIVND (reference sequence). This CDR3 spans 14 amino acids. CDR3 in amino acids: CASSTGVSGNTIYF. The CDR3, as DNA: TGTGCCAGTAGTACAGGGGTCTCTGGAAACACCATATATTTT.

The chain is built from TRBV2 and TRBJ1-1; D gene unclear. The V end was cut by 7 bases, the J end by 2 bases, with 5 bases between. CDR3 length: 11 amino acids. Germline V gives CDR1 SNHLY, CDR2 FYNNEI. Here the CDR3 reads CASKANTEAFF. The CDR3 nucleotides are TGTGCCAGCAAGGCAAACACTGAAGCTTTCTTT.

The genes are TRBV6-6 and TRBJ1-3; 11 nucleotides line up with TRBD1. The trim removed 6 bases at V and 16 bases at J, leaving 11 bases unmatched. Per germline, CDR1 MNHNY and CDR2 SVGAGI (reference sequence). CDR3 length: 13 amino acids. The CDR3 coding sequence is TGTGCCAGCAGACCGCTAGGGACAGGGGGTCCGTATTTT. It encodes CASRPLGTGGPYF.

This chain connects TRBV2 to TRBJ1-1, with a possible D match to TRBD1 (6 bases). V was shortened by 4 bases and J by 8 bases, with 20 bases between the two germline ends. This CDR3 spans 15 amino acids. Germline CDR1 is SNHLY and CDR2 is FYNNEI. CDR3 DNA sequence: TGTGCCAGCAGTGTTTTCCCCTCCCCCGGACAGGAAGCTTTCTTT. This translates into CASSVFPSPGQEAFF.

The chain has TRBV30 and TRBJ1-2, with D possibly being TRBD1 (5 bases). V was pared by 1 base and J by 6 bases, with 18 bases between. Germline CDR1 is GTSNPN and CDR2 is SVGIG (reference sequence). The CDR3 loop spans 15 amino acids. The CDR3 DNA follows: TGTGCCTGGAGTGACCGCGGAGCCCGAGGGGATGGCTACACCTTC. Translated, it gives CAWSDRGARGDGYTF.

The chain links TRBV6-6 to TRBJ2-2; D is ambiguous. CDR3 length equals 13 residues. The ends were cut back, 5 bases at V and 5 bases at J, with 9 bases in the middle. Germline assignment: CDR1 MNHNY and CDR2 SVGAGI (reference sequence). The CDR3 nucleotides read TGTGCCAGCAGTCTGCAAGGAACCGGGGAGCTGTTTTTT. Its translation: CASSLQGTGELFF.

This clone was seen only a few times. This chain links TRBV7-9 with TRBJ2-3; D might be TRBD1 or TRBD2, each matching 5 bases. Per the germline V gene, CDR1 is SEHNR and CDR2 is FQNEAQ (reference sequence). CDR3 length: 14 amino acids. Trimming stripped 5 bases from V and 3 bases from J, with 12 bases between. In DNA form, the CDR3 reads TGTGCCAGCAGCCGGGGCCTTGGAACAGATACGCAGTATTTT. Translated, it gives CASSRGLGTDTQYF. Looking up the rest from reference TRBV7-9 and TRBJ2-3 gives the full variable domain: DTGVSQNPRHKITKRGQNVTFRCDPISEHNRLYWYRQTLGQGPEFLTYFQNEAQLEKSRLLSDRFSAERPKGSFSTLEIQRTEQGDSAMYLCASSRGLGTDTQYFGPGTRLTVL.

This chain uses TRBV7-9 with TRBJ2-3, with 10 nucleotides matching TRBD2. Germline loops: CDR1 SEHNR, CDR2 FQNEAQ (reference sequence). This CDR3 contains 16 residues. With V trimmed by 6 bases and J by 4 bases, 10 bases remained unmatched. CDR3 sequence: CASRHTGTSVPDTQYF. The CDR3 DNA is TGTGCCAGCAGACATACCGGGACTAGCGTCCCAGATACGCAGTATTTT. The variable domain in full, completed from reference TRBV7-9 and TRBJ2-3, reads DTGVSQNPRHKITKRGQNVTFRCDPISEHNRLYWYRQTLGQGPEFLTYFQNEAQLEKSRLLSDRFSAERPKGSFSTLEIQRTEQGDSAMYLCASRHTGTSVPDTQYFGPGTRLTVL.

Judged by abundance, this clone is medium-sized. The V and J genes are TRBV6-1 and TRBJ2-1; D is uncertain. The length of the CDR3 is 18 residues. The V gene lost 2 bases and the J gene lost 0 bases, with 17 bases spanning the gap. Per the germline V gene, CDR1 is MNHNS and CDR2 is SASEGT. DNA of the CDR3: TGTGCCAGCAGTGAACCAGAGATCTATCTTAGCTCCTACAATGAGCAGTTCTTC. It specifies CASSEPEIYLSSYNEQFF.

The chain uses TRBV18 and TRBJ2-7, with 14 bases aligning to TRBD2. CDR3 length: 15 residues. In germline, CDR1 is KGHSH, CDR2 LQKENI. Trimming removed 3 bases from V and 5 bases from J; junction bases left unmatched: 3. CDR3 coding DNA: TGTGCCAGCTCACCTGGGACTAGCGGGGGACACGAGCAGTACTTC. Amino acid sequence: CASSPGTSGGHEQYF.

V and J are TRBV5-1 and TRBJ1-4; D is unclear. This CDR3 has 14 amino acids. V was clipped by 0 bases and J by 2 bases, with 5 bases between them. Per germline, CDR1 SGHRS and CDR2 YFSETQ. CDR3 DNA: TGCGCCAGCAGCTTGGAAGGGACTAATGAAAAACTGTTTTTT. The encoded protein is CASSLEGTNEKLFF.

The rearrangement joins TRBV2 to TRBJ2-7; 10 positions agree with TRBD1. Looked up from germline, CDR1 is SNHLY and CDR2 is FYNNEI. CDR3 length: 14 residues. Trimming took 5 bases from V and 4 from J; bases not matched to a gene: 5. CDR3: CASSRDRGSYEQYF. DNA of the CDR3: TGTGCCAGCAGTCGGGACAGGGGATCGTACGAGCAGTACTTC.

This clone counts as large. The rearrangement uses TRBV9 and TRBJ2-3; D unresolved. V was trimmed by 0 bases and J by 5 bases, leaving 19 bases between them. The CDR3 runs 17 residues. Germline V CDR1 and CDR2: SGDLS, YYNGEE. The CDR3 DNA reads TGTGCCAGCAGCGTAGACCCCTCCATCACCCAAGGAGATACGCAGTATTTT. Its translation is CASSVDPSITQGDTQYF. Combining the CDR3 with reference TRBV9 and TRBJ2-3 gives the whole variable domain DSGVTQTPKHLITATGQRVTLRCSPRSGDLSVYWYQQSLDQGLQFLIQYYNGEERAKGNILERFSAQQFPDLHSELNLSSLELGDSALYFCASSVDPSITQGDTQYFGPGTRLTVL.

This chain uses TRBV9 with TRBJ2-7; D possibly corresponds to TRBD1 (5 bases). CDR3 length: 14 residues. V lost 4 bases and J 0 bases, leaving 11 bases between the germline ends. The germline V gene encodes CDR1 SGDLS and CDR2 YYNGEE. In DNA, the CDR3 is TGTGCCAGCAGCCCGACAGTCTTCTCCTACGAGCAGTACTTC. It translates to CASSPTVFSYEQYF.

This rearrangement joins TRBV5-4 to TRBJ2-1, with D uncertain. This CDR3 spans 12 amino acids. Trimming took off 4 bases at V and 8 bases at J, with 10 bases between the two ends. Germline V gives CDR1 SGHNT, CDR2 YYREEE (reference sequence). The CDR3 DNA is TGTGCCAGCAGCCCGCTCGGGCATGAGCAGTTCTTC. Amino acids: CASSPLGHEQFF.

V and J are TRBV18 and TRBJ2-1, with 7 bases aligning to TRBD2. Germline V CDR1 and CDR2: KGHSH, LQKENI. V lost 2 bases to trimming and J lost 8 bases; unmatched junction nucleotides: 9. The CDR3 covers 15 residues. The DNA for the CDR3 is TGTGCCAGCTCACCAAGGAGGACTAGTCGGGATGAGCAGTTCTTC. Translated: CASSPRRTSRDEQFF.